This TCR beta chain was recorded in a study of response to subunit inactivated influenza vaccine. Study-wide results and caveats: Authors suggested each seasonal influenza vaccination recruits few new T cells.

CDR3 length: 12 residues. The ends were cut back, 6 bases at V and 0 bases at J, with 6 bases in the middle. The germline gives CDR1 MDHEN, CDR2 SYDVKM. Regarding this clonotype: Its antigen is as yet unknown.

MiXCR was run by TCRdb on the RT-PCR reads, yielding one entry per CDR3 protein. Among hundreds of thousands of distinct CDR3 sequences listed, just over 20% were seen once. Source: PBMCs from blood, taken less than 22 months after vaccination. This clonotype originated in a man in his fifties or sixties who received an inactivated influenza vaccine. The chain joins TRBV28 to TRBJ2-7; D is unclear. The CDR3 DNA follows: TGTGCCAGCAGCGAAATCTCCTACGAGCAGTACTTC. Amino acid sequence: CASSEISYEQYF.